These T cell receptor beta chains were read from a single sample in a study of blood T cell repertoires in COVID-19. Sequencing was performed with immunoSEQ multiplex PCR; in TCRdb, only in-frame clones are kept and a portion is missing. Altogether some 320,000 clones are present, approximately 87% being singletons, with the ten largest covering about 7.8%. The sample taken for sequencing was peripheral blood. The origin of the receptors is a woman aged 45-59 years who had recovered from COVID-19. CDR3s include the opening cysteine and the closing phenylalanine or tryptophan. Fields, in order: CDR3 protein, CDR3 DNA, CDR3 length, V gene, D gene, clone size, J gene. The D gene is left open where the match is weak. Size is omitted from some rows. Given values are once, few, many or a class for expanded clones.

CASSRHTYEAFF TGTGCCAGCAGTCGTCACACATATGAAGCTTTCTTT 12 TRBV28 NA NA TRBJ1-1
CASNSPGNSPLHF TGTGCCAGTAATAGTCCGGGGAATTCACCCCTCCACTTT 13 TRBV19 NA NA TRBJ1-6
CAWSVPTGSFSYEQYF TGTGCCTGGAGTGTCCCGACTGGTAGCTTTTCCTACGAGCAGTACTTC 16 TRBV30 NA NA TRBJ2-7
CASSQDSSASRQFF TGCGCCAGCAGCCAAGATTCCAGCGCGAGCCGGCAGTTCTTC 14 TRBV4-3 NA NA TRBJ2-1
CASSLAGSYGYTF TGTGCCAGCAGCTTAGCCGGGAGCTATGGCTACACCTTC 13 TRBV11-2 NA NA TRBJ1-2
CASSIDLWGQNLNEQFF TGTGCCAGTAGTATAGATCTCTGGGGACAGAACCTCAATGAGCAGTTCTTC 17 TRBV19 TRBD1 NA TRBJ2-1
CASSTSPGNYGYTF TGCGCCAGCAGTACCTCCCCGGGAAACTATGGCTACACCTTC 14 TRBV5-1 NA NA TRBJ1-2
CASTRGQGSYEQYF TGTGCCAGCACCCGGGGACAGGGGTCCTACGAGCAGTACTTC 14 TRBV27 TRBD1 NA TRBJ2-7
CASGPGGGEFF TGTGCCAGCGGCCCCGGGGGGGGTGAGTTCTTC 11 TRBV5-6 TRBD2 NA TRBJ2-1
CASGGTVGYTF TGTGCCAGCGGAGGGACAGTCGGCTACACCTTC 11 TRBV19 TRBD1 NA TRBJ1-2
CASSSGLAGDIQYF TGTGCCAGCAGCTCGGGACTAGCCGGAGACATTCAGTACTTC 14 TRBV7-3 TRBD2 NA TRBJ2-4
CASGGTGGSGNTIYF TGTGCCAGCGGCGGGACAGGGGGCTCTGGAAACACCATATATTTT 15 TRBV2 TRBD1 NA TRBJ1-3
CASSLAPSGGVDTQYF TGTGCCAGCAGCTTAGCCCCTAGCGGGGGTGTAGATACGCAGTATTTT 16 TRBV7-6 TRBD2 NA TRBJ2-3
CASSGQGNTEAFF TGTGCCAGCAGTGGGCAGGGGAACACTGAAGCTTTCTTT 13 TRBV25-1 NA few TRBJ1-1
CASSYSRGNLDYGYTF TGTGCCAGCAGTTACTCACGGGGGAACTTGGACTATGGCTACACCTTC 16 TRBV6-2/TRBV6-3 NA NA TRBJ1-2
CASSQRGAEAFF TGCGCCAGCAGCCAGCGGGGGGCTGAAGCTTTCTTT 12 TRBV4-3 NA NA TRBJ1-1
CASSATGTGDQPQHF TGTGCCAGCAGCGCAACCGGGACAGGGGATCAGCCCCAGCATTTT 15 TRBV11-2 TRBD1 few TRBJ1-5
CASSIDERGYNEQFF TGTGCCAGCAGCATCGACGAGCGGGGGTACAATGAGCAGTTCTTC 15 TRBV28 TRBD2 NA TRBJ2-1
CATSDFGFASTDTQYF TGTGCCACCAGTGATTTCGGGTTTGCTAGCACAGATACGCAGTATTTT 16 TRBV24-1 NA NA TRBJ2-3
CASSLERQVSTGELFF TGTGCCAGCAGCTTAGAGAGACAAGTTTCCACCGGGGAGCTGTTTTTT 16 TRBV11-2 NA NA TRBJ2-2
CSVVQFTDTQYF TGCAGCGTTGTGCAGTTCACAGATACGCAGTATTTT 12 TRBV29-1 NA NA TRBJ2-3
CASSLPSSDTEAFF TGTGCCAGCAGCTTGCCGAGTAGCGACACTGAAGCTTTCTTT 14 TRBV5-6 NA once TRBJ1-1
CASSGDRGLYSNQPQHF TGTGCCAGCAGTGGGGACAGGGGCCTTTATAGCAATCAGCCCCAGCATTTT 17 TRBV6-1 TRBD1 NA TRBJ1-5
CASSQRRDEQYF TGTGCCAGCAGCCAAAGGAGGGACGAGCAGTACTTC 12 TRBV7-9 NA NA TRBJ2-7
CASSQLSTDTQYF TGTGCCAGCAGCCAACTGTCCACAGATACGCAGTATTTT 13 TRBV3-1/TRBV3-2 NA NA TRBJ2-3
CASSLSGTSPNEQFF TGTGCCAGCAGCTTAAGTGGGACTAGTCCCAATGAGCAGTTCTTC 15 TRBV7-2 TRBD2 NA TRBJ2-1
CSASWTGAPHEQYF TGCAGCGCTAGTTGGACAGGGGCCCCTCACGAGCAGTACTTC 14 TRBV20-1 TRBD1 NA TRBJ2-7
CASSLDFRYYTF TGTGCCAGCAGCTTAGACTTCAGATACTACACCTTC 12 TRBV11-2 NA NA TRBJ1-2
CASRLGGEYTEAFF TGTGCCAGCAGGCTTGGGGGGGAATACACTGAAGCTTTCTTT 14 TRBV5-8 NA NA TRBJ1-1
CASSLDRDYTQYF TGTGCCAGCAGCCTGGACAGGGACTATACGCAGTATTTT 13 TRBV12-3/TRBV12-4 TRBD1 NA TRBJ2-3
CASSGTGDYGYTF TGTGCCAGCAGTGGGACAGGGGACTATGGCTACACCTTC 13 TRBV6-4 TRBD1 NA TRBJ1-2
CASSSWDSYQETQYF TGTGCCAGCAGCTCATGGGACAGCTACCAAGAGACCCAGTACTTC 15 TRBV5-4 TRBD1 NA TRBJ2-5
CASSLGSGDTDTQYF TGTGCCAGCAGCTTGGGGTCCGGGGATACAGATACGCAGTATTTT 15 TRBV5-6 NA NA TRBJ2-3
CASSLEYEIDEQFF TGTGCCAGCAGCTTAGAGTATGAGATCGATGAGCAGTTCTTC 14 TRBV7-2 NA NA TRBJ2-1
CASSLGTGWYEQYF TGTGCCAGCAGCTTAGGGACAGGGTGGTACGAGCAGTACTTC 14 TRBV7-8 TRBD1 NA TRBJ2-7
CASSLAGQSYEQYF TGTGCCAGCAGCTTAGCCGGACAGAGCTACGAGCAGTACTTC 14 TRBV7-8 NA once TRBJ2-7
CASSSTTLSSGGDTGELFF TGCGCCAGCAGCTCCACCACCCTTTCTAGCGGGGGGGACACCGGGGAGCTGTTTTTT 19 TRBV5-1 TRBD2 NA TRBJ2-2
CASSLVGWTNEKLFF TGTGCCAGCAGCTTAGTCGGTTGGACTAATGAAAAACTGTTTTTT 15 TRBV11-2 NA NA TRBJ1-4
CASRPGGSGNTIYF TGTGCCAGCAGACCCGGGGGTTCTGGAAACACCATATATTTT 14 TRBV6-5 NA NA TRBJ1-3
CASSRQDTYNEQFF TGTGCCAGCAGTCGACAGGACACGTACAATGAGCAGTTCTTC 14 TRBV6-6 NA NA TRBJ2-1
CASSLGPSGSNYEQYF TGCGCCAGCAGCTTGGGTCCTAGCGGGAGTAACTACGAGCAGTACTTC 16 TRBV5-1 TRBD2 few TRBJ2-7
CASSQAGLAYEQYF TGTGCCAGCAGCCAAGCAGGGTTGGCCTACGAGCAGTACTTC 14 TRBV3-1/TRBV3-2 NA few TRBJ2-7
CASSPLAEGAHGYTF TGTGCCAGCAGCCCCTTGGCCGAGGGGGCGCATGGCTACACCTTC 15 TRBV9 TRBD1 NA TRBJ1-2
CASSVGGLKSGRFFNEQFF TGTGCCAGCAGTGTTGGTGGCCTTAAAAGCGGGAGGTTTTTCAATGAGCAGTTCTTC 19 TRBV11-2 TRBD2 NA TRBJ2-1
CASSEGSLPEAFF TGTGCCAGCAGTGAAGGTAGCCTTCCTGAAGCTTTCTTT 13 TRBV6-1 NA few TRBJ1-1
CASSLYLSSNQPQHF TGTGCCAGCAGCTTATATCTGTCTAGCAATCAGCCCCAGCATTTT 15 TRBV7-2 NA NA TRBJ1-5
CASTSPDRGYGELFF TGTGCCAGCACCTCCCCGGACAGGGGGTACGGGGAGCTGTTTTTT 15 TRBV28 TRBD1 NA TRBJ2-2
CASSQDIAAYEQYF TGCGCCAGCAGCCAAGATATAGCGGCGTACGAGCAGTACTTC 14 TRBV4-3 NA NA TRBJ2-7
CASSFGTSTETQYF TGTGCCAGCAGTTTTGGGACTAGTACAGAGACCCAGTACTTC 14 TRBV6-5 TRBD2 NA TRBJ2-5
CASSALAGLTDTQYF TGTGCCAGCAGCGCACTAGCGGGGCTCACAGATACGCAGTATTTT 15 TRBV5-5 TRBD2 NA TRBJ2-3
CASSPVGSGGNEQYF TGTGCCAGCTCACCAGTCGGCTCAGGGGGGAACGAGCAGTACTTC 15 TRBV18 NA few TRBJ2-7
CASTVGGAYGYTF TGCGCCAGCACCGTGGGGGGGGCCTATGGCTACACCTTC 13 TRBV5-1 NA NA TRBJ1-2
CATGRGGARETQYF TGTGCCACCGGGCGCGGGGGGGCCCGAGAGACCCAGTACTTC 14 TRBV15 TRBD2 NA TRBJ2-5
CARSFSGGYEQFF TGTGCCAGAAGCTTTTCAGGGGGCTATGAGCAGTTCTTC 13 TRBV5-3 TRBD1 NA TRBJ2-1
CAISPSGRGTYNEQFF TGTGCCATCAGTCCTAGCGGGAGGGGAACCTACAATGAGCAGTTCTTC 16 TRBV10-3 TRBD2 NA TRBJ2-1
CASSYGGGMNTEAFF TGTGCCAGCAGTTATGGCGGAGGAATGAACACTGAAGCTTTCTTT 15 TRBV6-6 NA once TRBJ1-1
CASSTRTGGMETQYF TGTGCCAGCAGCACAAGGACAGGGGGCATGGAGACCCAGTACTTC 15 TRBV11-3 TRBD1 NA TRBJ2-5